What follows are 23 T cell receptor beta chains derived from one specimen sequenced in a study of T cell repertoires in cytomegalovirus infection. TCRdb reprocessed the reads via MiXCR and lists one record per CDR3 protein. The sample records 510,000 or so distinct CDR3 sequences, around 27% being singletons. Specimen: PBMCs. The receptor source for this set is a human donor in good health (CMV status not recorded). Some clones in this sample may be carry-over from other donors' samples.

The rearrangement uses TRBV27 and TRBJ2-7; no firm D call. CDR3 length equals 16 residues. Per the germline V gene, CDR1 is MNHEY and CDR2 is SMNVEV (reference sequence). The V and J ends lost 5 bases and 3 bases respectively, with 20 bases between them. CDR3 protein: CASSPRFTATYYEQYV. The CDR3 coding sequence is TGTGCCAGCAGTCCCCGCTTCACGGCCACATACTACGAGCAGTACGTC.

This clonotype showed up just a few times. The gene calls are TRBV27 and TRBJ2-1; D may be TRBD2 (6 bases). Per germline, CDR1 MNHEY and CDR2 SMNVEV (reference sequence). Trimming stripped 4 bases from V and 2 bases from J, with 12 bases between. This CDR3 has 15 amino acids. The DNA of the CDR3 is TGTGCCAGCAGTTCGGGACTTCCACCCTACAATGAGCAGTTCTTC. Translated, it gives CASSSGLPPYNEQFF.

This clonotype turned up a few times. The chain joins TRBV7-9 to TRBJ2-3; 7 bases map to TRBD2. In germline, CDR1 is SEHNR, CDR2 FQNEAQ (reference sequence). V lost 4 bases to trimming and J lost 3 bases; unmatched junction nucleotides: 4. The CDR3 spans 14 residues. The CDR3 DNA sequence: TGTGCCAGCAGCTGGGGGGGAACAACAGATACGCAGTATTTT. It specifies CASSWGGTTDTQYF.

This sequence joins TRBV29-1 and TRBJ1-1; 8 bases are shared with TRBD1. The V gene end was trimmed by 4 bases and the J gene end by 4 bases; junction bases not matched to a gene: 17. In germline, CDR1 is SQVTM, CDR2 ANQGSEA. This CDR3 comprises 17 residues. This CDR3 reads CSVVGVTGAAGSTEAFF. The CDR3 DNA reads as TGCAGCGTTGTGGGGGTGACAGGGGCCGCCGGGAGCACTGAAGCTTTCTTT.

This clonotype was recorded at least ten times. J is TRBJ2-1 and V is TRBV7-6; 8 bases fit TRBD1. CDR1 is SGHVS, CDR2 FNYEAQ, per germline. The V gene end was trimmed by 5 bases and the J gene end by 4 bases; junction bases not matched to a gene: 7. The CDR3 extends over 15 amino acids. CDR3 DNA: TGTGCCAGCAGCGCAGGACAGGGTTGGTACAATGAGCAGTTCTTC. Protein: CASSAGQGWYNEQFF.

The rearrangement uses TRBV6-5 and TRBJ1-1; D unresolved. Germline V lookup: CDR1 MNHEY, CDR2 SVGAGI. The CDR3 is 11 amino acids. Trimming stripped 5 bases from V and 7 bases from J, with 8 bases between. CDR3 amino acids: CASSTPFEAFF. The CDR3 bases are TGTGCCAGCAGTACGCCCTTTGAAGCTTTCTTT.

The gene calls are TRBV19 and TRBJ1-6; D is uncertain. Trimming left V 3 bases short and J 12 bases short, with 6 bases between. CDR3 length: 11 residues. Germline CDR1 is LNHDA and CDR2 is SQIVND (reference sequence). CDR3 sequence reads: CASSMGGPLHF. DNA for the CDR3: TGTGCCAGTAGTATGGGAGGACCCCTCCACTTT.

This clonotype was counted between two and nine times. The chain combines TRBV7-9 with TRBJ2-5; 7 bases line up with TRBD1. The CDR3 loop spans 16 amino acids. J lost 1 base, V lost 4 bases, and 9 bases had no gene match. Germline CDR1 SEHNR, CDR2 FQNEAQ (reference sequence). CDR3 region: CASSSQGDTGQETQYF. For the CDR3, the DNA is TGTGCCAGCAGCTCTCAGGGGGATACTGGCCAAGAGACCCAGTACTTC.

The chain recombines TRBV7-2 with TRBJ1-1; 8 nucleotides agree with TRBD1. This CDR3 has 15 amino acids. The trim removed 3 bases at V and 4 bases at J, leaving 7 bases unmatched. Germline CDR1 is SGHTA and CDR2 is FQGNSA. CDR3 DNA sequence: TGTGCCAGCAGCTTTCTACAGACAGGGGTCACTGAAGCTTTCTTT. The encoded protein is CASSFLQTGVTEAFF.

Comments on this clonotype: One end of the junction fails to match germline, which may point to a read error. V and J are TRBV6-2 or TRBV6-3 and TRBJ2-3; D is perhaps TRBD2 (6 bases). Germline CDR1 reads MNHEY; CDR2 reads SVGEGT. The CDR3 has 17 amino acids. Here the CDR3 DNA reads TGTGCCAGCAGTTACTCCGTCGGGACTCAGATCACATATACGCAGTATTTT. Translated: CASSYSVGTQITYTQYF.

The chain employs TRBV7-8 and TRBJ2-1; 10 bases align to TRBD2. CDR1 and CDR2 from the germline V gene are SGHVS and FQNEAQ. With 4 bases clipped from V and 4 bases from J, the junction kept 10 bases outside the gene matches. The CDR3 consists of 17 residues. CDR3 sequence: CASSSPSGRGRYNEQFF. The CDR3 coding sequence is TGTGCCAGCAGCTCTCCTAGCGGGAGAGGAAGGTACAATGAGCAGTTCTTC.

V is TRBV20-1 and J is TRBJ2-7; TRBD2 matches at 12 bases. This CDR3 is built from 16 residues. Germline V gene data show CDR1 as DFQATT and CDR2 as SNEGSKA (reference sequence). Trimming at V came to 1 base and at J to 0 bases, leaving 4 bases not matched to a gene. The CDR3, as DNA: TGCAGTGCTAGAGGTGTGACTAGCGGGAGCTCCTACGAGCAGTACTTC. This codes for CSARGVTSGSSYEQYF.

This clonotype came up a few times. CDR3 DNA: TGTGCCAGCAGGGAAAGACAGGGGGCTTTTCAGCCCCAGCATTTT. It encodes CASRERQGAFQPQHF. The chain carries TRBV6-2 or TRBV6-3 and TRBJ1-5; 10 bases line up with TRBD1. Per the germline V gene, CDR1 is MNHEY and CDR2 is SVGEGT. The CDR3 has 15 amino acids. With 6 bases clipped from V and 6 bases from J, the junction kept 8 bases outside the gene matches.

This clonotype was detected a few times. DNA of the CDR3: TGTGCCAGTATGGGGGACAGGGGATTGTGGACTGAAGCTTTCTTT. Protein product: CASMGDRGLWTEAFF. This chain links TRBV19 with TRBJ1-1, with TRBD1 matching over 10 bases. Trimming took 7 bases from V and 5 from J; bases not matched to a gene: 10. CDR3 length: 15 amino acids. Germline CDR1 reads LNHDA; CDR2 reads SQIVND (reference sequence).

The chain recombines TRBV27 with TRBJ2-5; no reliable D call. The CDR3 loop spans 15 amino acids. Germline V gene data show CDR1 as MNHEY and CDR2 as SMNVEV (reference sequence). V lost 7 bases to trimming and J lost 0 bases, with 15 bases between them. In DNA form, the CDR3 reads TGTGCCAGCACCCGATCCCCACCGAACCAAGAGACCCAGTACTTC. Its translation is CASTRSPPNQETQYF.

This clonotype was detected a few times. This sequence joins TRBV2 and TRBJ2-3, with D tentatively TRBD2 (6 bases). The CDR3 extends over 13 amino acids. Trimming removed 6 bases at V and 5 bases at J, with 12 bases between. Germline V gene sequence: CDR1 SNHLY, CDR2 FYNNEI. The CDR3 nucleotides are TGTGCCAGCAGGGGGGGATGGGGAGATACGCAGTATTTT. It specifies CASRGGWGDTQYF.

The chain combines TRBV12-3 or TRBV12-4 with TRBJ2-7; D is perhaps TRBD1 (7 bases). V was shortened by 5 bases and J by 5 bases, with 13 bases between the two germline ends. The CDR3 is 13 amino acids. The CDR3 DNA reads TGTGCCAGCAGTGCAGGGGGGTTAGACGAGCAGTACGTC. It specifies CASSAGGLDEQYV.

The gene calls are TRBV19 and TRBJ2-1; weak D call: TRBD2 (5 bases). The length of the CDR3 is 15 residues. Trimming took 4 bases from V and 0 from J, leaving 10 bases between them. Germline CDR1 reads LNHDA; CDR2 reads SQIVND (reference sequence). CDR3 region: CASSRTRDSYNEQFF. CDR3 nucleotide sequence: TGTGCCAGTAGTAGGACGAGGGACTCCTACAATGAGCAGTTCTTC. Full variable domain (missing parts from reference TRBV19 and TRBJ2-1): DGGITQSPKYLFRKEGQNVTLSCEQNLNHDAMYWYRQDPGQGLRLIYYSQIVNDFQKGDIAEGYSVSREKKESFPLTVTSAQKNPTAFYLCASSRTRDSYNEQFFGPGTRLTVL.

This clonotype was counted at least ten times. The chain combines TRBV12-3 or TRBV12-4 with TRBJ2-3; D is uncertain. This CDR3 has 12 amino acids. V gave up 8 bases and J gave up 4 bases, with 10 bases separating them. The DNA of the CDR3 is TGTGCCAGCGACAAGGGCGCAGATACGCAGTATTTT. Amino acids: CASDKGADTQYF.

The rearrangement links TRBV6-8 to TRBJ2-5; D call uncertain. This CDR3 is built from 13 residues. Per the germline V gene, CDR1 is MNHGY and CDR2 is SAAAGT. Trimming pared 5 bases from V and 1 base from J, leaving 8 bases between. The CDR3 loop reads CASSDWVQETQYF. CDR3 DNA: TGTGCCAGCAGTGACTGGGTCCAAGAGACCCAGTACTTC.

The V and J genes are TRBV28 and TRBJ1-1; D is unresolved. CDR1 MDHEN and CDR2 SYDVKM come from the germline V gene. The CDR3 loop spans 13 amino acids. Trimming stripped 10 bases from V and 4 bases from J, with 16 bases between. CDR3 sequence (DNA): TGTGCCACTTCATTTCGGGGAGTCACTGAAGCTTTCTTT. Residues: CATSFRGVTEAFF. The full variable domain, completed using reference TRBV28 and TRBJ1-1, is DVKVTQSSRYLVKRTGEKVFLECVQDMDHENMFWYRQDPGLGLRLIYFSYDVKMKEKGDIPEGYSVSREKKERFSLILESASTNQTSMYLCATSFRGVTEAFFGQGTRLTVV.

The CDR3 coding sequence is TGTGCCAGCAGCCAACGGGCCTTGGGGCCAGAGACCCAGTACTTC. Translating gives CASSQRALGPETQYF. The chain couples TRBV3-1 to TRBJ2-5; TRBD1 might be the D (5 bases). Germline lookup yields CDR1 LGHDT and CDR2 YNNKEL (reference sequence). The CDR3 spans 15 residues. V was shortened by 2 bases and J by 4 bases, with 14 bases between the two germline ends.

A few counts support this clonotype. This chain links TRBV4-1 with TRBJ2-1; D might be TRBD1 (6 bases). Germline V gene lookup returns CDR1 MGHRA and CDR2 YSYEKL. CDR3 length equals 16 residues. Trimming removed 4 bases at V and 3 bases at J, with 16 bases between. The CDR3 bases are TGCGCCAGCAGCCTCGAGGGGGATCGGGGCTACAATGAGCAGTTCTTC. Translated, it gives CASSLEGDRGYNEQFF.